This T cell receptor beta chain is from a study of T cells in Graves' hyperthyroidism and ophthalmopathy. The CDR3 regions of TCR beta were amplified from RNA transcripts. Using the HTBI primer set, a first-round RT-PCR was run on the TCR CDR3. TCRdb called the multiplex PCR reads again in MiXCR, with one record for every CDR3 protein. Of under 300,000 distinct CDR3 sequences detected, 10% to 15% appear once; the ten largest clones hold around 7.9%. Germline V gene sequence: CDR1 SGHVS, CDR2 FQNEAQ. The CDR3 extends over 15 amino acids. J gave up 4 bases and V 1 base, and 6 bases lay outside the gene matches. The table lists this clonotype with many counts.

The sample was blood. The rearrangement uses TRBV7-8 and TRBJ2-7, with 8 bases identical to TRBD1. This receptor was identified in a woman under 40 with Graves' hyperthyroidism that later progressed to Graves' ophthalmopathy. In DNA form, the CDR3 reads TGTGCCAGCAGCTTAGGAGGACAGGGTCGGTACGAGCAGTACTTC. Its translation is CASSLGGQGRYEQYF.